The sequence of this TCR beta chain was determined in a study of PD-L1 blockade in urothelial cancer. As for the study in general: Treatment start was followed by blood analysis at 3 weeks (second dose) and again at 6 weeks.

Assay: immunoSEQ multiplex PCR; the TCRdb copy retains only in-frame clones and omits some. The repertoire includes tens of thousands of clones, about 90% of them detected once, and approximately 1.5% sits in the top ten. CDR3 length equals 15 residues. Trimming removed 5 bases at V and 4 bases at J, with 15 bases between. Per germline, CDR1 SEHNR and CDR2 FQNEAQ (reference sequence). Sample time point: pretreatment peripheral blood. This sample comprised PBMCs, obtained around atezolizumab (anti-PD-L1) treatment. The rearrangement uses TRBV7-9 and TRBJ1-5; D unresolved. The sequence was obtained from a man in his fifties or sixties with urothelial cancer. CDR3 protein: CASSPSAVGNQPQHF. The CDR3 DNA sequence: TGTGCCAGCAGCCCCAGTGCGGTGGGTAATCAGCCCCAGCATTTT.